Listed here are 12 T cell receptor beta chains from one sample, sequenced in a study of blood T cell repertoires in COVID-19. Generated by immunoSEQ multiplex PCR, the TCRdb table keeps only in-frame clones and is missing some. The table has approximately 100,000 clones, approximately 85% seen once. Material for sequencing was peripheral blood. The receptors derive from a human donor in a cohort sampled during active COVID-19.

The count of this clone is one. The genes are TRBV7-3 and TRBJ2-1, with D perhaps TRBD2 (6 bases). The CDR3 totals 16 residues. Germline values: CDR1 SGHTA, CDR2 FQGTGA. V lost 1 base, J lost 2 bases, and 12 bases lay in between. Here the CDR3 DNA reads TGTGCCAGCAGCTTAAATCCGGGAGTCCCCTACAATGAGCAGTTCTTC. Protein: CASSLNPGVPYNEQFF.

V and J are TRBV4-3 and TRBJ1-3; D might be TRBD1 (5 bases). Per the germline V gene, CDR1 is LGHNA and CDR2 is YSLEER. V was trimmed by 6 bases and J by 7 bases, leaving 16 bases between them. The CDR3 extends over 14 amino acids. The CDR3 DNA is TGCGCCAGCAGTTCCAATAAGGAGGGGAACACCATATATTTT. This sequence encodes CASSSNKEGNTIYF.

V usage is TRBV11-2 and J usage is TRBJ2-3; tentative D call: TRBD2 (5 bases). The germline V gene encodes CDR1 SGHAT and CDR2 FQNNGV. Trimming stripped 2 bases from V and 2 bases from J, with 17 bases between. CDR3 length: 17 residues. This chain's CDR3 is CASSLTAGRAFTDTQYF. The CDR3 nucleotides read TGTGCCAGCAGCTTAACCGCTGGGCGGGCCTTCACAGATACGCAGTATTTT.

J is TRBJ1-4 and V is TRBV7-6; the D is unclear. Germline V lookup: CDR1 SGHVS, CDR2 FNYEAQ. The ends were cut back, 2 bases at V and 8 bases at J, with 12 bases in the middle. The CDR3 sequence is 14 residues long. The CDR3 bases are TGTGCCAGCAGCTTAACACCGCACCAGGAAAAACTGTTTTTT. It encodes CASSLTPHQEKLFF.

V and J are TRBV9 and TRBJ2-7, with 13 bases identical to TRBD2. This CDR3 contains 15 residues. The germline gives CDR1 SGDLS, CDR2 YYNGEE. V was clipped by 0 bases and J by 3 bases; unmatched bases: 0. The CDR3 DNA reads as TGTGCCAGCAGCGTAGGGACTAGCGGGAGCTACGAGCAGTACTTC. Its translation is CASSVGTSGSYEQYF.

The chain combines TRBV6-2 or TRBV6-3 with TRBJ2-1, with D perhaps TRBD2 (6 bases). The V end lost 3 bases, the J end lost 0 bases, and 9 bases lay between the germline ends. Germline values: CDR1 MNHEY, CDR2 SVGEGT. The CDR3 consists of 15 residues. The CDR3 region has the DNA TGTGCCAGCAGTTATCCGGGAGTCTCCTACAATGAGCAGTTCTTC. Its protein is CASSYPGVSYNEQFF.

CDR3 in DNA: TGCGCCAGCAGCCGCGGTGGCTCCTACGAGCAGTACTTC. This translates into CASSRGGSYEQYF. The chain has TRBV4-3 and TRBJ2-7; D remains unclear. This CDR3 contains 13 residues. V lost 4 bases, J lost 0 bases, and 7 bases lay in between. Germline lookup yields CDR1 LGHNA and CDR2 YSLEER.

The CDR3 loop is CAISLAGQSYNEQFF. In DNA, the CDR3 is TGTGCCATCAGCTTAGCGGGACAGTCCTACAATGAGCAGTTCTTC. The V and J genes are TRBV10-3 and TRBJ2-1, with D perhaps matching TRBD2 (8 bases). Trimming removed 6 bases from V and 1 base from J, with 13 bases in between. The germline CDR1 and CDR2 sequences are ENHRY and SYGVKD. The CDR3 sequence is 15 residues long.

V usage is TRBV29-1 and J usage is TRBJ1-4; D call uncertain. CDR1 SQVTM and CDR2 ANQGSEA come from the germline V gene. The CDR3 runs to 13 residues. The DNA for the CDR3 is TGCACCGTCGCAGTTACAACTAATGAAAAACTGTTTTTT. It specifies CTVAVTTNEKLFF.

The chain is built from TRBV6-6 and TRBJ1-2, with TRBD1 matching over 10 bases. CDR1 and CDR2 from the germline V gene are MNHNY and SVGAGI (reference sequence). The V and J ends lost 6 bases and 8 bases, in that order; junction bases with no gene match: 12. The CDR3 contains 15 residues. The CDR3 reads CASSQTGTGVGGYTF. CDR3 nucleotides: TGTGCCAGCAGCCAAACCGGGACAGGGGTCGGCGGCTACACCTTC.

V gene TRBV6-5 combines with J gene TRBJ2-7, with D perhaps TRBD1 (5 bases). In germline, CDR1 is MNHEY, CDR2 SVGAGI. V was trimmed by 7 bases and J by 3 bases, leaving 16 bases between them. The CDR3 contains 14 residues. The CDR3 coding sequence is TGTGCCAGCACCTTTGACAGCACTTACTACGAGCAGTACTTC. This gives the protein CASTFDSTYYEQYF.

The genes are TRBV6-2 or TRBV6-3 and TRBJ1-5, with D perhaps matching TRBD1 (5 bases). V lost 5 bases, J lost 1 base, and 12 bases lay in between. The germline CDR1 and CDR2 sequences are MNHEY and SVGEGT. CDR3 length equals 15 residues. The CDR3 reads CASSSQGLSNQPQHF. The CDR3 DNA reads as TGTGCCAGCAGTAGCCAGGGCCTGAGCAATCAGCCCCAGCATTTT.